The rows below give T cell receptor beta chains drawn from one sample of a study of shared clonotypes between healthy human individuals. Method: immunoSEQ multiplex PCR; TCRdb's copy keeps in-frame clones and lacks some. The sample holds about 980,000 clones, about three quarters seen once. The source material was memory CD4+ T cells sorted from blood. Receptors were obtained from a man aged 18 to 29 in good health. Both conserved end residues are part of each CDR3. The order of the fields is J gene, D gene, V gene, clone size, CDR3 DNA, CDR3 protein. A D gene is named only where the DNA matches it firmly. Size is omitted from some rows. Given values are once, few, many or a class for expanded clones.

J: TRBJ2-6; D: -; V: TRBV5-1; size: -; DNA: TGCGCCAGCAGCGACGGGACGGGCTCTGGGGCCAACGTCCTGACTTTC; CDR3: CASSDGTGSGANVLTF
J: TRBJ1-5; D: -; V: TRBV6-6; size: -; DNA: TGTGCCAGCAGTCCCGTTTTGGGTAACAATCAGCCCCAGCATTTT; CDR3: CASSPVLGNNQPQHF
J: TRBJ2-2; D: -; V: TRBV29-1; size: -; DNA: TGCAGCGTCGTAACCACCGGGGAGCTGTTTTTT; CDR3: CSVVTTGELFF
J: TRBJ2-7; D: -; V: TRBV28; size: -; DNA: TGTGCCACGGCCCGGGACACGACCTCCTACGAGCAGTACTTC; CDR3: CATARDTTSYEQYF
J: TRBJ1-2; D: -; V: TRBV7-2; size: -; DNA: TGTGCCAGCAGCGTTAAAAAGGCCTCGGGCTACACCTTC; CDR3: CASSVKKASGYTF
J: TRBJ2-2; D: TRBD1; V: TRBV7-9; size: -; DNA: TGTGCCAGCAGCCAAACCGGACAGGGTGTTATGTATCCCGGGGAGCTGTTTTTT; CDR3: CASSQTGQGVMYPGELFF
J: TRBJ2-7; D: -; V: TRBV5-8; size: once; DNA: TGTGCCAGCAGCTTGGAAGGAGGGAGCAAGCAGTACTTC; CDR3: CASSLEGGSKQYF
J: TRBJ1-2; D: TRBD1; V: TRBV5-4; size: few; DNA: TGTGCCAGCAGCACGGGACAGATTTATGGCTACACCTTC; CDR3: CASSTGQIYGYTF
J: TRBJ1-4; D: -; V: TRBV4-3; size: -; DNA: TGCGCCAGCAGCCAGGCCAATAAGGACAGAACTAATGAAAAACTGTTTTTT; CDR3: CASSQANKDRTNEKLFF
J: TRBJ2-7; D: TRBD2; V: TRBV6-6; size: -; DNA: TGTGCCAGCACAAACGGGGGGGGCTTGCGAGAGCAGTACTTC; CDR3: CASTNGGGLREQYF
J: TRBJ2-7; D: -; V: TRBV5-4; size: -; DNA: TGTGCCAGCAGTGGGGGACGGTTCTACGAGCAGTACTTC; CDR3: CASSGGRFYEQYF
J: TRBJ1-1; D: TRBD1; V: TRBV2; size: -; DNA: TGTGCCGGGACAGTAGGGAACACTGAAGCTTTCTTT; CDR3: CAGTVGNTEAFF
J: TRBJ1-4; D: -; V: TRBV6-1; size: -; DNA: TGTGCCAGCAGTGAAGGAGGGACTAATGAAAAACTGTTTTTT; CDR3: CASSEGGTNEKLFF
J: TRBJ2-5; D: -; V: TRBV5-8; size: -; DNA: TGTGCCAGCAGCTTTGAAACGGGAGCGCGAGAGACCCAGTACTTC; CDR3: CASSFETGARETQYF
J: TRBJ2-3; D: -; V: TRBV4-1; size: few; DNA: TGCGCCAGCAGCCCGAGGGAACAGAGTAGCACAGATACGCAGTATTTT; CDR3: CASSPREQSSTDTQYF